What follows are 20 T cell receptor beta chains derived from one specimen sequenced in a study of OX40 agonist ivuxolimab in advanced cancers. The data were produced by immunoSEQ multiplex PCR, yet TCRdb's version contains in-frame clones alone and is incomplete. Of around 40,000 clones in the sample, roughly 82% were seen once. The sample was CD4+ or CD8+ T cells sorted from blood, taken in a trial of the OX40 agonist ivuxolimab. The receptors stem from an adult with an advanced solid tumor such as melanoma, head and neck, liver or kidney cancer.

The chain recombines TRBV6-5 with TRBJ2-2, with 8 bases matching TRBD2. V trimming: 2 bases; J trimming: 5 bases; junction bases outside the gene matches: 4. Germline CDR1 is MNHEY and CDR2 is SVGAGI. CDR3 length: 15 residues. The CDR3 reads CASSYRGGMTGELFF. CDR3 DNA sequence: TGTGCCAGCAGTTACCGGGGGGGCATGACCGGGGAGCTGTTTTTT.

The chain links TRBV7-3 to TRBJ2-2; weak D call: TRBD1 (7 bases). In germline, CDR1 is SGHTA, CDR2 FQGTGA. V was clipped by 5 bases and J by 5 bases, with 12 bases between them. The CDR3 is 14 amino acids. The CDR3 sequence: CASSPSGGTGELFF. The CDR3 DNA follows: TGTGCCAGCAGCCCCTCAGGGGGGACCGGGGAGCTGTTTTTT.

The chain employs TRBV18 and TRBJ2-7; 10 nucleotides line up with TRBD1. V gave up 5 bases and J gave up 6 bases; unmatched junction bases: 1. Germline V gives CDR1 KGHSH, CDR2 LQKENI. CDR3 size: 12 residues. The CDR3 reads CASSRDRGEQYF. CDR3 in DNA: TGTGCCAGCTCAAGGGACAGGGGCGAGCAGTACTTC.

The chain carries TRBV11-3 and TRBJ2-5; D is ambiguous. The germline CDR1 and CDR2 sequences are SGHNT and YENEEA. This CDR3 region has 13 residues. Trimming removed 4 bases at V and 7 bases at J, with 13 bases between. The CDR3 here is CASSSEPRMTQYF. The CDR3 DNA is TGTGCCAGCAGCTCTGAACCGAGGATGACCCAGTACTTC.

This clone occurred once. The chain links TRBV5-6 to TRBJ2-5; D possibly matches TRBD1 or TRBD2 (5 bases each). Germline CDR1 reads SGHDT; CDR2 reads YYEEEE. CDR3 length equals 14 residues. The V end lost 4 bases, the J end lost 3 bases, and 13 bases lay between the germline ends. CDR3 amino acids: CASSREGPKETQYF. CDR3 DNA: TGTGCCAGCAGCCGCGAGGGGCCTAAAGAGACCCAGTACTTC.

This clone was seen a few times. This chain connects TRBV21-1 to TRBJ1-5; no check of the table's D call, TRBD1, against the DNA was made. TRBV21-1 is termed a pseudogene. CDR3 size: 16 residues. CDR3 bases: TGTGCCAGCAGCGCTCCGGGACAGGGGCGCAATCAGCCCCAGCATTTT. Amino acids: CASSAPGQGRNQPQHF.

V usage is TRBV14 and J usage is TRBJ1-1; 7 bases agree with TRBD1. With V trimmed by 4 bases and J by 3 bases, 14 bases remained unmatched. The CDR3 runs to 17 residues. Germline values: CDR1 SGHDN, CDR2 FVKESK. The CDR3 coding sequence is TGTGCCAGCAGCCTTCGAACAGGGGCCGTACTCCACACTGAAGCTTTCTTT. Translation gives CASSLRTGAVLHTEAFF.

The chain is built from TRBV14 and TRBJ2-7, with D possibly being TRBD2 (6 bases). Germline assignment: CDR1 SGHDN and CDR2 FVKESK. The CDR3 consists of 14 residues. The V end lost 3 bases, the J end lost 2 bases, and 11 bases lay between the germline ends. The CDR3 is CASSHLGGAYEQYF. The CDR3 coding sequence is TGTGCCAGCAGCCACCTCGGCGGGGCCTACGAGCAGTACTTC.

The chain recombines TRBV11-2 with TRBJ2-5; D is uncertain. Germline loops: CDR1 SGHAT, CDR2 FQNNGV. The CDR3 covers 15 residues. Trimming cost V 1 base and J 5 bases, with 14 bases left between them. The CDR3 protein is CASSLGADKGETQYF. CDR3 in DNA: TGTGCCAGCAGCTTAGGGGCGGATAAGGGTGAGACCCAGTACTTC.

This clone was counted a single time. The rearrangement joins TRBV11-2 to TRBJ2-7, with 7 bases matching TRBD2. The CDR3 contains 13 residues. Trimming removed 4 bases from V and 2 bases from J; junction bases left unmatched: 2. Germline CDR1 is SGHAT and CDR2 is FQNNGV. In DNA, the CDR3 is TGTGCCAGCAGCTCTAGCGGACCCTACGAGCAGTACTTC. Translating it yields CASSSSGPYEQYF.

The chain combines TRBV20-1 with TRBJ2-3; unclear D gene. Germline CDR1 is DFQATT and CDR2 is SNEGSKA (reference sequence). CDR3 length: 10 residues. The germline V and J ends were trimmed by 3 bases and 8 bases, with 6 bases remaining between them. The CDR3 nucleotides read TGCAGTGCTAGCCACGGTACGCAGTATTTT. Encoded protein: CSASHGTQYF.

In its sample, this clone was seen a few times. V usage is TRBV27 and J usage is TRBJ2-3, with D hard to call. Trimming stripped 6 bases from V and 6 bases from J, with 19 bases between. The CDR3 spans 15 residues. Per the germline V gene, CDR1 is MNHEY and CDR2 is SMNVEV (reference sequence). Here the CDR3 reads CASRRSRSGVDTQYF. CDR3 bases: TGTGCCAGCAGGCGATCTAGATCTGGGGTTGATACGCAGTATTTT.

The J gene is TRBJ1-3, the V gene TRBV28; D gene ambiguous. Per germline, CDR1 MDHEN and CDR2 SYDVKM. The V gene lost 6 bases and the J gene lost 4 bases, with 19 bases spanning the gap. This CDR3 spans 16 amino acids. The CDR3 DNA sequence: TGTGCCAGCAGCCAGGCTGGAACTCCGGGAGGAAACACCATATATTTT. Its translation is CASSQAGTPGGNTIYF.

On this clone itself: At one of its ends the junction is not consistent with the germline gene, which may arise from a read error. The chain recombines TRBV6-6 with TRBJ2-2; 7 nucleotides align to TRBD1. This CDR3 is 13 amino acids long. In germline, CDR1 is MNHNY, CDR2 SVGAGI (reference sequence). The CDR3 here is CTRTGVVSGELFF. CDR3 nucleotide sequence: TGCACGCGAACAGGGGTGGTTTCCGGGGAGCTGTTTTTT.

This clone was seen more than once but under ten times. The V and J genes are TRBV9 and TRBJ1-1; 10 positions match TRBD1. The germline V gene has CDR1 SGDLS and CDR2 YYNGEE. This CDR3 spans 17 amino acids. Trimming cost V 0 bases and J 4 bases; bases outside gene matches: 9. The CDR3 nucleotides are TGTGCCAGCAGCGTAGCTGGGACAGGGGTCGTGGGCACTGAAGCTTTCTTT. The encoded protein is CASSVAGTGVVGTEAFF.

V is TRBV6-1 and J is TRBJ2-2; D might be TRBD1 or TRBD2, each matching 5 bases. Trimming shortened V by 2 bases and J by 3 bases, and 7 bases separated the two germline ends. Germline-derived CDR1 and CDR2 are MNHNS and SASEGT. The CDR3 extends over 14 amino acids. The CDR3 sequence is CASSERGDTGELFF. The DNA for the CDR3 is TGTGCCAGCAGTGAAAGAGGGGACACCGGGGAGCTGTTTTTT.

This chain uses TRBV5-5 with TRBJ2-1; TRBD2 matches at 9 bases. V was pared by 0 bases and J by 4 bases, with 5 bases of the junction left unmatched. The CDR3 covers 16 residues. Per germline, CDR1 SGHKS and CDR2 YYEKEE (reference sequence). The CDR3 spells CASSLGASGEYNEQFF. Here the CDR3 DNA reads TGTGCCAGCAGCTTGGGGGCTAGCGGGGAGTACAATGAGCAGTTCTTC.

J is TRBJ2-3 and V is TRBV14; TRBD2 aligns across 9 bases. The germline gives CDR1 SGHDN, CDR2 FVKESK. The V and J ends lost 1 base and 2 bases, in that order; junction bases with no gene match: 19. The CDR3 runs to 21 residues. The CDR3 region is CASSQASGGTARGGFTDTQYF. The CDR3 DNA sequence: TGTGCCAGCAGCCAAGCCAGCGGGGGGACAGCCCGTGGGGGCTTCACAGATACGCAGTATTTT. The full variable domain, rest sourced from reference TRBV14 and TRBJ2-3, is EAGVTQFPSHSVIEKGQTVTLRCDPISGHDNLYWYRRVMGKEIKFLLHFVKESKQDESGMPNNRFLAERTGGTYSTLKVQPAELEDSGVYFCASSQASGGTARGGFTDTQYFGPGTRLTVL.

The chain joins TRBV2 to TRBJ1-1; perhaps TRBD1 as D (6 bases). V dropped 6 bases and J dropped 0 bases, with 14 bases sitting between them. Germline-derived CDR1 and CDR2 are SNHLY and FYNNEI. This CDR3 comprises 15 residues. CDR3 DNA: TGTGCCAGCAGCTCTTTACAGGGTTTGAACACTGAAGCTTTCTTT. Its translation: CASSSLQGLNTEAFF.

This chain links TRBV7-3 with TRBJ1-1; D ambiguous. The CDR3 has 12 amino acids. Germline loops: CDR1 SGHTA, CDR2 FQGTGA. The V end was cut by 0 bases, the J end by 12 bases, with 11 bases between. Here the CDR3 reads CASSLTGSLPFF. In DNA, the CDR3 is TGTGCCAGCAGCTTAACGGGGTCCCTCCCTTTCTTT.